The 20 T cell receptor beta chains given below trace back to one sample, sequenced in a study of T cell changes during pregnancy in multiple sclerosis. The assay was immunoSEQ multiplex PCR, and TCRdb's table has in-frame clones only and misses some. The table has about 63,000 clones, approximately 93% seen once; the top ten hold approximately 3.3%. The sequenced sample was CD8+ T cells from peripheral blood mononuclear cells, obtained in the second trimester of pregnancy. The source of these receptors is a female donor with multiple sclerosis, enrolled in a pregnancy study.

The rearrangement joins TRBV29-1 to TRBJ1-1; D is undetermined. Germline V gene data show CDR1 as SQVTM and CDR2 as ANQGSEA. The V end lost 7 bases, the J end lost 0 bases, and 6 bases lay between the germline ends. The CDR3 has 11 residues. The CDR3 spells CSADLNTEAFF. As DNA, the CDR3 is TGCAGCGCCGACTTGAACACTGAAGCTTTCTTT.

The rearrangement uses TRBV2 and TRBJ2-1, with 12 bases identical to TRBD2. From germline, CDR1 is SNHLY and CDR2 FYNNEI. The CDR3 totals 16 residues. The ends lost 7 bases at V and 8 bases at J; junction bases unmatched: 12. The CDR3 sequence: CASTDTRLAGEYEQFF. CDR3 nucleotide sequence: TGTGCCAGCACCGATACCCGACTAGCGGGAGAGTATGAGCAGTTCTTC.

This clone was observed once. The chain uses TRBV16 and TRBJ1-4; D gene unclear. Trimming cost V 0 bases and J 4 bases, with 9 bases left between them. This CDR3 comprises 15 residues. The germline V gene encodes CDR1 KGHSY and CDR2 FQNENV. CDR3 residues: CASSQSSAGNEKLFF. DNA for the CDR3: TGTGCCAGCAGCCAATCGTCGGCGGGTAATGAAAAACTGTTTTTT.

This chain links TRBV7-6 with TRBJ2-7, with TRBD2 identical over 15 bases. Trimming took 6 bases from V and 0 from J; bases not matched to a gene: 9. The germline gives CDR1 SGHVS, CDR2 FNYEAQ. The CDR3 runs 18 residues. For the CDR3, the DNA is TGTGCCAGCAGTGCGGGGACTAGCGGGAGGTCGAGCTCCTACGAGCAGTACTTC. It yields the protein CASSAGTSGRSSSYEQYF.

The rearrangement joins TRBV7-9 to TRBJ1-1; D unclear. The germline V gene has CDR1 SEHNR and CDR2 FQNEAQ (reference sequence). The CDR3 runs 13 residues. Trimming removed 1 base at V and 10 bases at J, with 13 bases between. The CDR3 sequence is CASSLDGEAGAFF. The CDR3 coding sequence is TGTGCCAGCAGCTTAGACGGGGAGGCGGGAGCTTTCTTT.

The V call is TRBV28, the J call TRBJ2-7; D not certain. Germline V gene data show CDR1 as MDHEN and CDR2 as SYDVKM. V was shortened by 6 bases and J by 0 bases, with 9 bases between the two germline ends. The CDR3 consists of 13 residues. The CDR3 reads CASSAVSSYEQYF. The CDR3 DNA follows: TGTGCCAGCAGCGCCGTTAGCTCCTACGAGCAGTACTTC.

This chain connects TRBV6-1 to TRBJ2-7; perhaps TRBD2 as D (6 bases). Germline V gene data show CDR1 as MNHNS and CDR2 as SASEGT. V was shortened by 2 bases and J by 5 bases, with 16 bases between the two germline ends. The CDR3 totals 15 residues. This CDR3 is CASSENNYGRNEQYF. The DNA for the CDR3 is TGTGCCAGCAGTGAAAATAATTACGGGAGAAACGAGCAGTACTTC.

The rearrangement joins TRBV27 to TRBJ1-5, with D perhaps matching TRBD1 (5 bases). The ends were cut back, 3 bases at V and 3 bases at J, with 9 bases in the middle. Germline values: CDR1 MNHEY, CDR2 SMNVEV (reference sequence). The CDR3 is 14 residues long. CDR3 in amino acids: CASSFQGNNQPQHF. The DNA of the CDR3 is TGTGCCAGCAGTTTCCAGGGAAACAATCAGCCCCAGCATTTT.

The chain links TRBV30 to TRBJ2-7; the match to TRBD1 covers 12 bases. The CDR3 is 15 residues long. Germline V lookup: CDR1 GTSNPN, CDR2 SVGIG (reference sequence). Trimming at V came to 0 bases and at J to 5 bases, leaving 5 bases not matched to a gene. In DNA, the CDR3 is TGTGCCTGGAGTGTCGGGACAGGGGGCCCGAACGAGCAGTACTTC. Its protein product is CAWSVGTGGPNEQYF.

This chain joins TRBV27 and TRBJ2-7; TRBD2 agrees at 10 bases. CDR3 length: 16 amino acids. Germline V gene sequence: CDR1 MNHEY, CDR2 SMNVEV (reference sequence). V dropped 1 base and J dropped 0; count of bases not matched to a gene: 3. The CDR3 coding sequence is TGTGCCAGCAGTTTATTTCCTAGCGGGAGCTCCTACGAGCAGTACTTC. This translates into CASSLFPSGSSYEQYF.

This clone showed up just once. The rearrangement joins TRBV30 to TRBJ2-3; D not certain. The V gene lost 7 bases and the J gene lost 3 bases, with 11 bases spanning the gap. The CDR3 runs 12 residues. Per the germline V gene, CDR1 is GTSNPN and CDR2 is SVGIG (reference sequence). This chain's CDR3 is CAYLTVTDTQYF. CDR3 bases: TGTGCCTACCTTACGGTGACAGATACGCAGTATTTT.

This chain joins TRBV7-3 and TRBJ1-1; unclear D gene. CDR1 is SGHTA, CDR2 FQGTGA, per germline. This CDR3 region has 15 residues. V shed 5 bases and J shed 5 bases, with 18 bases lying between them. This chain's CDR3 is CASSPFFAGRTEAFF. In DNA, the CDR3 is TGTGCCAGCAGCCCCTTCTTCGCGGGGAGGACTGAAGCTTTCTTT. Full variable domain (outside the CDR3, taken from reference TRBV7-3 and TRBJ1-1): GAGVSQTPSNKVTEKGKYVELRCDPISGHTALYWYRQSLGQGPEFLIYFQGTGAADDSGLPNDRFFAVRPEGSVSTLKIQRTERGDSAVYLCASSPFFAGRTEAFFGQGTRLTVV.

This chain uses TRBV5-1 with TRBJ1-2; TRBD1 agrees at 8 bases. Germline CDR1 reads SGHRS; CDR2 reads YFSETQ. This CDR3 has 13 residues. V shed 4 bases, J shed 4 bases, and the junction held 3 bases outside the gene matches. CDR3 DNA sequence: TGCGCCAGCAGCCCAGGACAGGGCTATGGCTACACCTTC. Protein: CASSPGQGYGYTF. Based on the CDR3 plus reference TRBV5-1 and TRBJ1-2, the full variable domain is KAGVTQTPRYLIKTRGQQVTLSCSPISGHRSVSWYQQTPGQGLQFLFEYFSETQRNKGNFPGRFSGRQFSNSRSEMNVSTLELGDSALYLCASSPGQGYGYTFGSGTRLTVV.

The chain employs TRBV7-8 and TRBJ1-2, with a weak D call TRBD1 (5 bases). V lost 1 base and J 1 base, leaving 13 bases between the germline ends. There are 16 residues in the CDR3. Germline-derived CDR1 and CDR2 are SGHVS and FQNEAQ. In DNA, the CDR3 is TGTGCCAGCAGCTTAGACTCGGGGGGACTTAACTATGGCTACACCTTC. Encoded protein: CASSLDSGGLNYGYTF.

The count of this clone is one. V and J are TRBV7-9 and TRBJ2-1; D might be TRBD1 (6 bases). This CDR3 is built from 17 residues. The V and J ends lost 1 base and 5 bases respectively, with 18 bases between them. Germline values: CDR1 SEHNR, CDR2 FQNEAQ (reference sequence). The CDR3 DNA reads TGTGCCAGCAGCTTAGTAGGGGCAGGGGTCATCAACAATGAGCAGTTCTTC. Translation gives CASSLVGAGVINNEQFF.

This chain connects TRBV4-3 to TRBJ2-1; the match to TRBD1 covers 7 bases. Trimming cost V 0 bases and J 4 bases; bases outside gene matches: 3. Germline V gene sequence: CDR1 LGHNA, CDR2 YSLEER. CDR3 length equals 15 residues. The CDR3 loop is CASSQETGLYNEQFF. In nucleotides, the CDR3 is TGCGCCAGCAGCCAAGAGACAGGGTTATACAATGAGCAGTTCTTC.

The V and J genes are TRBV2 and TRBJ2-3, with a weak D call TRBD2 (5 bases). The CDR3 is made up of 12 amino acids. CDR1 SNHLY and CDR2 FYNNEI come from the germline V gene. Trimming pared 6 bases from V and 2 bases from J, leaving 6 bases between. CDR3 region: CASRTNTDTQYF. In DNA form, the CDR3 reads TGTGCCAGCAGGACTAACACAGATACGCAGTATTTT.

The gene calls are TRBV15 and TRBJ2-1; a possible D gene is TRBD1 (5 bases). Germline loops: CDR1 LNHNV, CDR2 YYDKDF (reference sequence). The CDR3 spans 13 residues. V was shortened by 3 bases and J by 9 bases, with 12 bases between the two germline ends. The CDR3 here is CATSSSRAGEQFF. In DNA, the CDR3 is TGTGCCACCAGCAGCAGCAGGGCAGGTGAGCAGTTCTTC.

The chain employs TRBV5-1 and TRBJ2-1, with D tentatively TRBD2 (5 bases). The CDR3 length is 13 residues. Germline lookup yields CDR1 SGHRS and CDR2 YFSETQ. V gave up 2 bases and J gave up 8 bases, with 11 bases separating them. For the CDR3, the DNA is TGCGCCAGCAGCTTTTCCGGAGGCCATGAGCAGTTCTTC. This encodes CASSFSGGHEQFF.

The chain links TRBV5-8 to TRBJ2-3; 10 nucleotides line up with TRBD2. CDR1 is SGHTS and CDR2 is YDEGEE in the germline V gene. The CDR3 runs 15 residues. V lost 6 bases, J lost 1 base, and 5 bases stayed unmatched. CDR3: CASTSGTSGTDTQYF. The CDR3 bases are TGTGCCAGCACCTCAGGGACTAGCGGCACAGATACGCAGTATTTT.